The entry that follows covers one T cell receptor (beta chain) sequence. This record belongs to a study of control samples from healthy donors and cancer patients. V shed 4 bases and J shed 1 base, with 7 bases lying between them. This CDR3 is built from 13 residues. Germline lookup yields CDR1 SNHLY and CDR2 FYNNEI. Sequencing used immunoSEQ multiplex PCR; TCRdb keeps in-frame clones, though not all of them. The sample has around 140,000 clones, over 85% seen once. Sequences were obtained from blood. V gene TRBV2 combines with J gene TRBJ1-1; D uncertain. This TCR came from a man between 18 and 35 years old in good health. CDR3 sequence: CASSGAPNTEAFF. CDR3 in DNA: TGTGCCAGCAGTGGGGCGCCGAACACTGAAGCTTTCTTT. The complete variable domain, with remaining parts taken from reference TRBV2 and TRBJ1-1, reads EPEVTQTPSHQVTQMGQEVILRCVPISNHLYFYWYRQILGQKVEFLVSFYNNEISEKSEIFDDQFSVERPDGSNFTLKIRSTKLEDSAMYFCASSGAPNTEAFFGQGTRLTVV.